Listed here are 22 T cell receptor beta chains from one sample, sequenced in a study of T cell responses to AZD1222 COVID-19 vaccine. The repertoire was sequenced with immunoSEQ multiplex PCR; TCRdb's copy has only in-frame clones and lacks some. Here the sample spans around 120,000 clones, about nine tenths being singletons. The sample here was peripheral blood, taken 28 days after the second AZD1222 dose. The receptors were sampled from an adult who received the AZD1222 COVID-19 vaccine.

The chain combines TRBV5-1 with TRBJ2-3; no firm D call. V was shortened by 0 bases and J by 2 bases, with 13 bases between the two germline ends. This CDR3 is 16 amino acids long. CDR1 and CDR2 from the germline V gene are SGHRS and YFSETQ. The CDR3 region is CASSLAGSSLTDTQYF. The CDR3 DNA reads TGCGCCAGCAGCTTGGCCGGGTCAAGCCTCACAGATACGCAGTATTTT.

The chain recombines TRBV3-1 (or the pseudogene TRBV3-2) with TRBJ2-2; D may be TRBD2 (5 bases). The CDR3 runs to 14 residues. The V gene lost 5 bases and the J gene lost 1 base, with 8 bases spanning the gap. Germline loops: CDR1 LGHDT, CDR2 YNNKEL (reference sequence). CDR3 region: CASSVRGNTGELFF. Written as DNA, the CDR3 is TGTGCCAGCAGCGTACGGGGGAACACCGGGGAGCTGTTTTTT.

This rearrangement joins TRBV11-1 to TRBJ1-4; weak D call: TRBD1 (5 bases). Germline loops: CDR1 SGHAT, CDR2 FQDESV (reference sequence). V lost 3 bases and J 1 base, leaving 9 bases between the germline ends. The length of the CDR3 is 15 residues. The DNA for the CDR3 is TGTGCCAGCAGCTTCCGAAGGGGAACTAATGAAAAACTGTTTTTT. Its protein is CASSFRRGTNEKLFF. Using reference TRBV11-1 and TRBJ1-4 for the parts outside the CDR3, the full variable domain is EAEVAQSPRYKITEKSQAVAFWCDPISGHATLYWYRQILGQGPELLVQFQDESVVDDSQLPKDRFSAERLKGVDSTLKIQPAELGDSAMYLCASSFRRGTNEKLFFGSGTQLSVL.

The chain is built from TRBV4-3 and TRBJ2-2; a weak D match, TRBD1 (6 bases). Germline CDR1 LGHNA, CDR2 YSLEER. The CDR3 is 16 amino acids. Trimming took off 1 base at V and 5 bases at J, with 14 bases between the two ends. This CDR3 is CASSQVLWGRTGELFF. Written as DNA, the CDR3 is TGCGCCAGCAGCCAAGTCCTATGGGGGCGAACCGGGGAGCTGTTTTTT.

This clone appeared a few times. This chain links TRBV29-1 with TRBJ1-4; TRBD1 matches at 11 bases. In germline, CDR1 is SQVTM, CDR2 ANQGSEA. V dropped 6 bases and J dropped 8; count of bases not matched to a gene: 5. The CDR3 totals 13 residues. For the CDR3, the DNA is TGCAGCGTCGGGACAGGGGGATCCGAAAAACTGTTTTTT. Residues: CSVGTGGSEKLFF.

This chain connects TRBV18 to TRBJ1-5, with D perhaps matching TRBD1 (5 bases). Deletions cut 3 bases from V and 6 bases from J, with 12 bases between. Germline CDR1 is KGHSH and CDR2 is LQKENI. CDR3 length: 14 residues. CDR3 amino acids: CASSPDSLPQPQHF. CDR3 sequence (DNA): TGTGCCAGCTCACCCGACAGCCTACCTCAGCCCCAGCATTTT.

The CDR3 region is CAISFDKNTEAFF. The CDR3 bases are TGTGCCATCAGTTTCGACAAGAACACTGAAGCTTTCTTT. The rearrangement links TRBV10-3 to TRBJ1-1; D remains unclear. Germline assignment: CDR1 ENHRY and CDR2 SYGVKD. Trimming removed 5 bases from V and 1 base from J, with 8 bases in between. The CDR3 spans 13 residues.

In its sample, this clone was seen once. V and J are TRBV30 and TRBJ1-6; 11 bases are shared with TRBD1. The V gene end was trimmed by 3 bases and the J gene end by 6 bases; junction bases not matched to a gene: 13. CDR3 length: 18 residues. CDR1 GTSNPN and CDR2 SVGIG come from the germline V gene (reference sequence). CDR3 region: CAWSSGQGDPVRNSPLHF. In DNA form, the CDR3 reads TGTGCCTGGAGCTCGGGACAGGGGGACCCCGTCCGTAATTCACCCCTCCACTTT. The whole variable domain, filled in from reference TRBV30 and TRBJ1-6, reads SQTIHQWPATLVQPVGSPLSLECTVEGTSNPNLYWYRQAAGRGLQLLFYSVGIGQISSEVPQNLSASRPQDRQFILSSKKLLLSDSGFYLCAWSSGQGDPVRNSPLHFGNGTRLTVT.

V usage is TRBV29-1 and J usage is TRBJ2-3, with a weak D call TRBD2 (6 bases). Germline V CDR1 and CDR2: SQVTM, ANQGSEA. Between the trimmed V and J ends, which lost 7 bases and 9 bases, there was a span of 17 bases. The CDR3 has 12 amino acids. This chain's CDR3 is CSATHGRSTQYF. In DNA form, the CDR3 reads TGCAGCGCTACGCACGGGAGATCGACGCAGTATTTT.

V and J are TRBV30 and TRBJ1-2, with D maybe TRBD1 (6 bases). V lost 3 bases and J 4 bases, leaving 12 bases between the germline ends. Germline CDR1 is GTSNPN and CDR2 is SVGIG (reference sequence). This CDR3 has 13 amino acids. The CDR3 is CAWRARQVYGYTF. CDR3 DNA sequence: TGTGCCTGGAGGGCCCGACAGGTCTATGGCTACACCTTC.

The J gene is TRBJ1-1, the V gene TRBV5-4; D is perhaps TRBD1 (5 bases). The germline gives CDR1 SGHNT, CDR2 YYREEE (reference sequence). CDR3 length equals 14 residues. The V end lost 1 base, the J end lost 6 bases, and 13 bases lay between the germline ends. In DNA form, the CDR3 reads TGTGCCAGCAGCTTGTGGAACAGGTTTGCTGAAGCTTTCTTT. This gives the protein CASSLWNRFAEAFF.

The rearrangement links TRBV3-1 (or the pseudogene TRBV3-2) to TRBJ1-1; D is unclear. The CDR3 totals 15 residues. Germline CDR1 and CDR2: LGHDT and YNNKEL (reference sequence). The V gene lost 0 bases and the J gene lost 3 bases, with 11 bases spanning the gap. The CDR3: CASSQDLRVDTEAFF. The CDR3 coding sequence is TGTGCCAGCAGCCAAGATTTACGGGTGGACACTGAAGCTTTCTTT.

In its sample, this clone was seen a few times. The rearrangement uses TRBV30 and TRBJ2-5; 15 bases are a match to TRBD2. Per germline, CDR1 GTSNPN and CDR2 SVGIG (reference sequence). Trimming took 8 bases from V and 5 from J; bases not matched to a gene: 18. This CDR3 is built from 18 residues. The CDR3 spells CAQTRTSGGDRFVETQYF. The CDR3 DNA reads as TGTGCCCAGACGAGGACTAGCGGGGGGGATCGGTTCGTGGAGACCCAGTACTTC.

This chain uses TRBV4-1 with TRBJ1-5, with 11 bases lining up with TRBD1. The CDR3 is 20 amino acids. V lost 1 base and J lost 5; bases outside the gene matches: 16. CDR1 and CDR2 (germline): MGHRA, YSYEKL. The CDR3 loop is CASSQGDESGTGGVHQPQHF. The CDR3 DNA reads TGCGCCAGCAGCCAAGGGGACGAATCCGGGACAGGGGGAGTCCATCAGCCCCAGCATTTT.

V is TRBV11-3 and J is TRBJ2-1, with D unresolved. This CDR3 is 14 amino acids long. Germline V gives CDR1 SGHNT, CDR2 YENEEA. V dropped 2 bases and J dropped 6 bases, with 11 bases sitting between them. The CDR3 nucleotides read TGTGCCAGCAGCTTATATAGGGAAGGCAATGAGCAGTTCTTC. Translation: CASSLYREGNEQFF.

This chain links TRBV3-1 (or the pseudogene TRBV3-2) with TRBJ2-2; perhaps TRBD2 as D (6 bases). The CDR3 loop spans 18 amino acids. Trimming shortened V by 1 base and J by 5 bases, and 20 bases separated the two germline ends. Looked up from germline, CDR1 is LGHDT and CDR2 is YNNKEL (reference sequence). The CDR3 spells CASSQALQRLVTTGELFF. Written as DNA, the CDR3 is TGTGCCAGCAGCCAAGCCCTCCAGAGACTAGTGACAACCGGGGAGCTGTTTTTT.

With regard to this clone: This sample also contains other DNA sequences that code for the same CDR3. This rearrangement joins TRBV7-3 to TRBJ2-3; D unresolved. The CDR3 totals 13 residues. Trimming took off 3 bases at V and 1 base at J, with 5 bases between the two ends. The germline CDR1 and CDR2 sequences are SGHTA and FQGTGA. CDR3 nucleotide sequence: TGTGCCAGCAGCTTGGGCCGCACAGATACGCAGTATTTT. Translation: CASSLGRTDTQYF. Filled out from reference TRBV7-3 and TRBJ2-3, the complete variable domain reads GAGVSQTPSNKVTEKGKYVELRCDPISGHTALYWYRQSLGQGPEFLIYFQGTGAADDSGLPNDRFFAVRPEGSVSTLKIQRTERGDSAVYLCASSLGRTDTQYFGPGTRLTVL.

The CDR3 coding sequence is TGTGCCAGCAGCGACTACGCGGGACAGGGTAACTACGAGCAGTACTTC. This encodes CASSDYAGQGNYEQYF. The chain recombines TRBV6-2 or TRBV6-3 with TRBJ2-7, with 9 bases identical to TRBD1. Per the germline V gene, CDR1 is MNHEY and CDR2 is SVGEGT. The CDR3 has 16 amino acids. The V segment lost 6 bases and the J segment 3 bases; nucleotides outside the gene matches: 12.

J is TRBJ1-3 and V is TRBV7-5; no check of the table's D call, TRBD1, against the DNA was made. TRBV7-5 corresponds to a pseudogene. This CDR3 is built from 15 residues. CDR3 in DNA: TGTGTCAGAAGCTTAGACAGGGTACTGAGAAACACCATATATTTT. Translating it yields CVRSLDRVLRNTIYF.

CDR3 DNA sequence: TGTGCCACCCTCAGGCCCGGGACAGGTCGGAACACCATATATTTT. Translated: CATLRPGTGRNTIYF. This chain connects TRBV28 to TRBJ1-3; 8 nucleotides align to TRBD1. This CDR3 region has 15 residues. Germline CDR1 and CDR2: MDHEN and SYDVKM. Trimming at V came to 10 bases and at J to 7 bases, leaving 15 bases not matched to a gene.

The chain combines TRBV5-4 with TRBJ2-1; 8 nucleotides align to TRBD1. This CDR3 has 15 amino acids. Germline lookup yields CDR1 SGHNT and CDR2 YYREEE (reference sequence). J lost 1 base, V lost 5 bases, and 5 bases had no gene match. DNA of the CDR3: TGTGCCAGCAGAAAGGACAGGGCTTCCTACAATGAGCAGTTCTTC. As protein: CASRKDRASYNEQFF.

The genes are TRBV19 and TRBJ1-2; possible D gene TRBD1, 6 bases. V was trimmed by 7 bases and J by 6 bases, leaving 15 bases between them. The CDR3 is 13 amino acids. Germline V lookup: CDR1 LNHDA, CDR2 SQIVND (reference sequence). CDR3 sequence reads: CASTRSGVDGYTF. In nucleotides, the CDR3 is TGTGCCAGTACCCGATCAGGGGTTGATGGCTACACCTTC.